The clone carrying this T cell receptor beta chain was observed a handful of times. What it binds is unknown. Germline V gene lookup returns CDR1 MNHEY and CDR2 SMNVEV (reference sequence). This CDR3 has 15 residues. The ends were cut back, 2 bases at V and 0 bases at J, with 10 bases in the middle. For TCR, cDNA came from 5'RACE template switching, which added a universal primer site and UMIs. TCRdb processed the 5' RACE reads anew with MiXCR; each CDR3 protein has one entry. The sample holds hundreds of thousands of distinct CDR3 sequences, about 13% seen once. This sample is drawn from a study of T cells after yellow fever vaccination. Study-level information: It was SMART-Seq v4 Ultra Low Input that prepared the fractions with low cell numbers. Overall study results and limits: Subsequent booster samples again held most clones from primary vaccination (under 98% CD4, about 90% CD8).

The source of this sequence is a man in his thirties or forties who received the YFV17D yellow fever vaccine. The rearrangement links TRBV27 to TRBJ1-1; D unresolved. Sequencing was performed on PBMCs, taken on the day of the yellow fever booster vaccination. The DNA of the CDR3 is TGTGCCAGCAGTTTAAATAGGCGGGTGAACACTGAAGCTTTCTTT. Translation: CASSLNRRVNTEAFF.